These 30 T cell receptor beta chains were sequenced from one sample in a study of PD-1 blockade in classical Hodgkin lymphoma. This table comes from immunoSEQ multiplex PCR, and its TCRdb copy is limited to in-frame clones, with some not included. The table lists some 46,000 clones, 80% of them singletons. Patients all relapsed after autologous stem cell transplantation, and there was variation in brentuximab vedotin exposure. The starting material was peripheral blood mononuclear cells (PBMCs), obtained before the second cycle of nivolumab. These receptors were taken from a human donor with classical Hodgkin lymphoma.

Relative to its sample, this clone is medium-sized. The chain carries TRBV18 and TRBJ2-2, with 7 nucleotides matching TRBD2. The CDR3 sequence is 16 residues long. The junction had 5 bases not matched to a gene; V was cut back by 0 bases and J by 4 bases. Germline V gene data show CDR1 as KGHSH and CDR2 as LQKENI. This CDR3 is CASSPPGAGRTGELFF. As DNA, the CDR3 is TGTGCCAGCTCACCACCGGGAGCGGGGCGCACCGGGGAGCTGTTTTTT.

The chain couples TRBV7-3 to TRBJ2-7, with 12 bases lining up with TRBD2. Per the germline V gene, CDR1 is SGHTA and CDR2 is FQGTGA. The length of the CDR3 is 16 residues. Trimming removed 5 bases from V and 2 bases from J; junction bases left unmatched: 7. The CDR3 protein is CASSAQLAGGPYEQYF. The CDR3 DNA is TGTGCCAGCAGCGCGCAACTAGCGGGGGGCCCCTACGAGCAGTACTTC.

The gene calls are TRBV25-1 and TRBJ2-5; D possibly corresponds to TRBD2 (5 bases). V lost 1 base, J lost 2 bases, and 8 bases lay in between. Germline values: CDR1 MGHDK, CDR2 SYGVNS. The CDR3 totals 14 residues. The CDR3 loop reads CASSESRGQETQYF. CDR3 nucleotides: TGTGCCAGCAGTGAATCACGGGGACAAGAGACCCAGTACTTC.

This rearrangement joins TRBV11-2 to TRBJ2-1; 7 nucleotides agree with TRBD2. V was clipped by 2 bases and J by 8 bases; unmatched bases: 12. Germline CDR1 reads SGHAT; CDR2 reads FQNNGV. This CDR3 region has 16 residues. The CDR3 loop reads CASSLLAAPTGDEQFF. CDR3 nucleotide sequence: TGTGCCAGCAGCTTACTAGCGGCCCCAACGGGCGATGAGCAGTTCTTC.

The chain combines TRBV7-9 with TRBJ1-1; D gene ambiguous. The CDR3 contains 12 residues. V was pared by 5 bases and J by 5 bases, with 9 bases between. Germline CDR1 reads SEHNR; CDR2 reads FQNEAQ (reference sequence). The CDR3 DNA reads TGTGCCAGCAGCCCAGGTGGGACTGAAGCTTTCTTT. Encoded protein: CASSPGGTEAFF.

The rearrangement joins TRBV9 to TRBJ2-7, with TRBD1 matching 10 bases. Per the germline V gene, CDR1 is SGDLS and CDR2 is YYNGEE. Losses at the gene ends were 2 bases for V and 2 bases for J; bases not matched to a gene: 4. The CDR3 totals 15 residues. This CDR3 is CASSVTGQGTYEQYF. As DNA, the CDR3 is TGTGCCAGCAGCGTCACGGGACAGGGGACCTACGAGCAGTACTTC. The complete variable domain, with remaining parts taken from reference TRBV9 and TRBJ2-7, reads DSGVTQTPKHLITATGQRVTLRCSPRSGDLSVYWYQQSLDQGLQFLIQYYNGEERAKGNILERFSAQQFPDLHSELNLSSLELGDSALYFCASSVTGQGTYEQYFGPGTRLTVT.

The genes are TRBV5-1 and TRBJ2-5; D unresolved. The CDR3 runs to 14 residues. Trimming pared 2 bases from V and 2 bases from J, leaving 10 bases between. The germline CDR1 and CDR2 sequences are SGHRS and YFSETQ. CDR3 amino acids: CASSFLQNQETQYF. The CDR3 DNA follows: TGCGCCAGCAGCTTCCTGCAAAATCAAGAGACCCAGTACTTC. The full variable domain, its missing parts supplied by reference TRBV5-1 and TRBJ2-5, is KAGVTQTPRYLIKTRGQQVTLSCSPISGHRSVSWYQQTPGQGLQFLFEYFSETQRNKGNFPGRFSGRQFSNSRSEMNVSTLELGDSALYLCASSFLQNQETQYFGPGTRLLVL.

The CDR3 DNA reads TGTGCCAGCTCACCCAAACGGGACAGGGGTAGCGAGCAGTACTTC. This gives the protein CASSPKRDRGSEQYF. V usage is TRBV18 and J usage is TRBJ2-7; 10 bases are shared with TRBD1. Unmatched junction bases numbered 8, after V lost 3 bases and J lost 6 bases. The CDR3 is 15 amino acids. Germline V CDR1 and CDR2: KGHSH, LQKENI.

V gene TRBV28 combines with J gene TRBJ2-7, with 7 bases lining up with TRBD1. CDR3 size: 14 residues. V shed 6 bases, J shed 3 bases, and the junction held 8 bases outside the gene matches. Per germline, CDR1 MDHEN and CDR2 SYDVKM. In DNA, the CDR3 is TGTGCCAGCAGGTCCCACGGGACAGTCTACGAGCAGTACTTC. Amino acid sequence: CASRSHGTVYEQYF.

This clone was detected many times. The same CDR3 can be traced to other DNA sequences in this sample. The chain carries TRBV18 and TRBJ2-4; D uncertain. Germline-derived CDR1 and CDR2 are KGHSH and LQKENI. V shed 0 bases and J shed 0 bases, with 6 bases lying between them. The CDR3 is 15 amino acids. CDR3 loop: CASSPPTLAKNIQYF. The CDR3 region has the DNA TGTGCCAGCTCACCACCGACATTAGCCAAAAACATTCAGTACTTC.

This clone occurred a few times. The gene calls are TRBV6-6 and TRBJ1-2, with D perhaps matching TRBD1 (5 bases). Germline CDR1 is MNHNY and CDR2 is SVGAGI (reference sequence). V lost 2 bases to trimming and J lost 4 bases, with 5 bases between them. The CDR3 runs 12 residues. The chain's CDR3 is CASSYGGYGYTF. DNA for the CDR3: TGTGCCAGCAGTTACGGGGGCTATGGCTACACCTTC.

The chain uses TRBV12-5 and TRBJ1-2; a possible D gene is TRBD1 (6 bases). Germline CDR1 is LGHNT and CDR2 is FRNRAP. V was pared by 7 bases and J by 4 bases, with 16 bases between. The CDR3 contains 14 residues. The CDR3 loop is CASALGGLVYGYTF. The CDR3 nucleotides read TGTGCTAGTGCCCTAGGGGGGCTTGTCTATGGCTACACCTTC. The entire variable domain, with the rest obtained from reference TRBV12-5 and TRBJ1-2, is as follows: DARVTQTPRHKVTEMGQEVTMRCQPILGHNTVFWYRQTMMQGLELLAYFRNRAPLDDSGMPKDRFSAEMPDATLATLKIQPSEPRDSAVYFCASALGGLVYGYTFGSGTRLTVV.

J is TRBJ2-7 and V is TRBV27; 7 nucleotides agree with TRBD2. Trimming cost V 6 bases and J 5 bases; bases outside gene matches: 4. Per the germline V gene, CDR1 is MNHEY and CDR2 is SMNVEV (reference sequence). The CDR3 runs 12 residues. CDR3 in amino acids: CASSRGVHEQYF. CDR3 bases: TGTGCCAGCAGCCGGGGGGTCCACGAGCAGTACTTC.

Here the CDR3 reads CATSNIQGTYGYTF. The CDR3 DNA sequence: TGTGCCACCAGCAACATCCAGGGGACTTATGGCTACACCTTC. V gene TRBV15 combines with J gene TRBJ1-2; possibly TRBD1 for D (6 bases). Germline loops: CDR1 LNHNV, CDR2 YYDKDF (reference sequence). CDR3 size: 14 residues. V lost 4 bases and J 5 bases, leaving 14 bases between the germline ends.

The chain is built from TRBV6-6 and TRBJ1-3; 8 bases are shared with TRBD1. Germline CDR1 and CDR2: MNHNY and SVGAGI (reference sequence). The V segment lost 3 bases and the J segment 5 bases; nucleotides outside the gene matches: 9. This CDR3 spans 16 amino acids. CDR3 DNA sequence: TGTGCCAGCAGTTATTCGACGGACAGGGAGAGAAACACCATATATTTT. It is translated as CASSYSTDRERNTIYF.

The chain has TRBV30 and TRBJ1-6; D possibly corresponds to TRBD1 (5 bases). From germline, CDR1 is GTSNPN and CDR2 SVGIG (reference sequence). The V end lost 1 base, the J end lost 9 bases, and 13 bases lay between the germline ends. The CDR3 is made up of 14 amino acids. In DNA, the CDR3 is TGTGCCTGGAGTGGAGGACAAATCGGTTCACCCCTCCACTTT. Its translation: CAWSGGQIGSPLHF.

The DNA of the CDR3 is TGTGCCAGCAGCCCGGGTAAAGGGACCACGAGCCAAGAGACCCAGTACTTC. It codes for CASSPGKGTTSQETQYF. The V gene is TRBV4-2, the J gene TRBJ2-5; D may match TRBD1 or TRBD2 (5 bases each). V gave up 4 bases and J gave up 1 base, with 19 bases separating them. Per germline, CDR1 LGHNA and CDR2 YNFKEQ. The CDR3 runs to 17 residues.

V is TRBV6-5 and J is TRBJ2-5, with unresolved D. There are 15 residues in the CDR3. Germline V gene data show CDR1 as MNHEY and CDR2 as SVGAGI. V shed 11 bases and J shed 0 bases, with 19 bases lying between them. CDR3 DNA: TGTGCCGCCCTCTTGGGGTCATTATACCAAGAGACCCAGTACTTC. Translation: CAALLGSLYQETQYF.

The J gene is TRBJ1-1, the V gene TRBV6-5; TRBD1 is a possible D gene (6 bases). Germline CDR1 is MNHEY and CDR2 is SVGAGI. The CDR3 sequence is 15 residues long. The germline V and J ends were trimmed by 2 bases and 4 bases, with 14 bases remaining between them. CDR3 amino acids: CASSYLRQDPTEAFF. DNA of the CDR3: TGTGCCAGCAGTTACCTCCGACAGGACCCCACTGAAGCTTTCTTT.

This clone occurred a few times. CDR3 nucleotide sequence: TGTGCCAGCAGCTTAGCGTTTAATTCACCCCTCCACTTT. The encoded protein is CASSLAFNSPLHF. The chain uses TRBV7-2 and TRBJ1-6; D is ambiguous. Trimming left V 0 bases short and J 6 bases short, with 3 bases between. This CDR3 comprises 13 residues. CDR1 and CDR2 from the germline V gene are SGHTA and FQGNSA.

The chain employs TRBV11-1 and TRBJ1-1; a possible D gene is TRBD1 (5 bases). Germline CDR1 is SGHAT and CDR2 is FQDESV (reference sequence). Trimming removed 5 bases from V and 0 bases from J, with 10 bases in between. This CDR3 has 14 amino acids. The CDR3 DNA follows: TGTGCCAGCAGCAATAGGGGCATGAACACTGAAGCTTTCTTT. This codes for CASSNRGMNTEAFF.

The CDR3 DNA reads as TGCGCCAGCAGCCAGACTTCAGGGTACATGAACACTGAAGCTTTCTTT. It codes for CASSQTSGYMNTEAFF. V gene TRBV4-3 combines with J gene TRBJ1-1; D is possibly TRBD1 (5 bases). The germline V gene has CDR1 LGHNA and CDR2 YSLEER. With 3 bases removed from V and 0 bases from J, the gap between germline ends came to 14 bases. CDR3 length equals 16 residues.

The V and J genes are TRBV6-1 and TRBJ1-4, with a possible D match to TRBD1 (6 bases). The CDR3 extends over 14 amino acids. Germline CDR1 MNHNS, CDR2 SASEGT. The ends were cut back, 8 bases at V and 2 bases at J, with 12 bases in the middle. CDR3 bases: TGTGCCAGCGCCAAACAGGGCACTAATGAAAAACTGTTTTTT. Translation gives CASAKQGTNEKLFF.

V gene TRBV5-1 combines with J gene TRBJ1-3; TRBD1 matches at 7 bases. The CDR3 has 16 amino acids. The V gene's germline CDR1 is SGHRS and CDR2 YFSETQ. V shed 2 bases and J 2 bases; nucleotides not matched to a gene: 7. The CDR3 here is CASSLSQGDPGNTIYF. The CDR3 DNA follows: TGCGCCAGCAGCTTATCCCAGGGGGATCCTGGAAACACCATATATTTT.

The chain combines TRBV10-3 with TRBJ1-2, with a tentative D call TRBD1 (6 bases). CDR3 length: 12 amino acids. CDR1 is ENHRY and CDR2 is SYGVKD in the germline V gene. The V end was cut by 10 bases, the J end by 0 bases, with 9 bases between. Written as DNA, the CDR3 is TGTGCCACACAGGGTTCTAACTATGGCTACACCTTC. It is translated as CATQGSNYGYTF.

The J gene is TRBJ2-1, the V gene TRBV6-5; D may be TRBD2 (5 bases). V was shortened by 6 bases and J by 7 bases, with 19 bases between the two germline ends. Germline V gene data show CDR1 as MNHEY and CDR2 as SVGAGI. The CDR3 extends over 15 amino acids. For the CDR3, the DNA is TGTGCCAGCAGCCTACTAGTAGCATTGGGTAATGAGCAGTTCTTC. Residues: CASSLLVALGNEQFF.

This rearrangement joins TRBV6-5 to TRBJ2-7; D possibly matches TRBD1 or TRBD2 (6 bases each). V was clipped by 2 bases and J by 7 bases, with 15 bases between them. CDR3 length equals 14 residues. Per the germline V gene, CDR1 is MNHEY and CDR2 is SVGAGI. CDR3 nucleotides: TGTGCCAGCAGTTACGCCTTGGGGGGCGGGGAGCAGTACTTC. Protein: CASSYALGGGEQYF.

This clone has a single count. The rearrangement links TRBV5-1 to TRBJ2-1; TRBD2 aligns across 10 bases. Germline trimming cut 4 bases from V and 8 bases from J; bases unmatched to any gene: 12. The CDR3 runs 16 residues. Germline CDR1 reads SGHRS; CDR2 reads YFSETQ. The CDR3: CASSRPGTSVSHEQFF. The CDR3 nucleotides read TGCGCCAGCAGCCGGCCCGGGACTAGCGTTTCGCATGAGCAGTTCTTC. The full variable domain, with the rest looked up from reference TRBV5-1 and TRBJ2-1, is KAGVTQTPRYLIKTRGQQVTLSCSPISGHRSVSWYQQTPGQGLQFLFEYFSETQRNKGNFPGRFSGRQFSNSRSEMNVSTLELGDSALYLCASSRPGTSVSHEQFFGPGTRLTVL.

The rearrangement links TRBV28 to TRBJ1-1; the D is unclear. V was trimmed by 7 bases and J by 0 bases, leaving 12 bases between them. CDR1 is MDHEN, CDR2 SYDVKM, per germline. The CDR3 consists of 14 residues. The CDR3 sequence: CASTSAQMNTEAFF. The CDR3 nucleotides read TGTGCCAGCACCTCCGCGCAGATGAACACTGAAGCTTTCTTT. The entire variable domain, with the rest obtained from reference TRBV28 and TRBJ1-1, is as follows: DVKVTQSSRYLVKRTGEKVFLECVQDMDHENMFWYRQDPGLGLRLIYFSYDVKMKEKGDIPEGYSVSREKKERFSLILESASTNQTSMYLCASTSAQMNTEAFFGQGTRLTVV.

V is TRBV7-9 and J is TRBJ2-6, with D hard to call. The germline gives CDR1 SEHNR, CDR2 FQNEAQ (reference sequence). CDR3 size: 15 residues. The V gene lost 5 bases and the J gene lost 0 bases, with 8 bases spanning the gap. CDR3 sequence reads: CASSPTFSGANVLTF. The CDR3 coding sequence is TGTGCCAGCAGCCCGACCTTCTCTGGGGCCAACGTCCTGACTTTC.